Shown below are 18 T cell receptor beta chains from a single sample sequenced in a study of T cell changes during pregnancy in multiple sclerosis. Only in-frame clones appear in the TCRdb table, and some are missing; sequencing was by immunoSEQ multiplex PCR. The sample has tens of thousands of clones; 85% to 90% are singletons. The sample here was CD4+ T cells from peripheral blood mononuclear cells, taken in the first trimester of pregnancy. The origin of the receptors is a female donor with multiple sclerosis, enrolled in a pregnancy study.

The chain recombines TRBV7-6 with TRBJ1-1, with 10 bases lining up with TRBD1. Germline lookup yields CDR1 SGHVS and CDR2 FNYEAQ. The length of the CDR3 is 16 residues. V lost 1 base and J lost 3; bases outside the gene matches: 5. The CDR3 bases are TGTGCCAGCAGCTTAGGTCGGGACAGGGGTTACACTGAAGCTTTCTTT. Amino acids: CASSLGRDRGYTEAFF.

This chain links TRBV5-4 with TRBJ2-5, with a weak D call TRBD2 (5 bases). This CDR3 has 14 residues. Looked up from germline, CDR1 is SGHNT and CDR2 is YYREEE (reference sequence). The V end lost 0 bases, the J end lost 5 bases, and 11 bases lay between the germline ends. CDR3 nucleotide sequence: TGTGCCAGCAGCTTGGGAACTAGTATCGAGACCCAGTACTTC. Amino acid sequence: CASSLGTSIETQYF.

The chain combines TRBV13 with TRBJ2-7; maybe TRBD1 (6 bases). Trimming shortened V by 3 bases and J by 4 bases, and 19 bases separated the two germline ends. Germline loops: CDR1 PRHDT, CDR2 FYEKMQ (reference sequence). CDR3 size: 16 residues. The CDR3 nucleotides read TGTGCCAGCAGCTTGCGCTACAGGGCCCCTCAGTACGAGCAGTACTTC. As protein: CASSLRYRAPQYEQYF. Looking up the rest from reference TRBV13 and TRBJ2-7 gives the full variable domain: AAGVIQSPRHLIKEKRETATLKCYPIPRHDTVYWYQQGPGQDPQFLISFYEKMQSDKGSIPDRFSAQQFSDYHSELNMSSLELGDSALYFCASSLRYRAPQYEQYFGPGTRLTVT.

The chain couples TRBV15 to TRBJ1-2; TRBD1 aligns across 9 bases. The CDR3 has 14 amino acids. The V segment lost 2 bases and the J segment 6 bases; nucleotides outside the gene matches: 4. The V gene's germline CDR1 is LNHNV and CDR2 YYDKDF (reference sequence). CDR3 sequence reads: CATSRQDRGHGYTF. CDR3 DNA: TGTGCCACCAGCAGACAGGACAGGGGACATGGCTACACCTTC.

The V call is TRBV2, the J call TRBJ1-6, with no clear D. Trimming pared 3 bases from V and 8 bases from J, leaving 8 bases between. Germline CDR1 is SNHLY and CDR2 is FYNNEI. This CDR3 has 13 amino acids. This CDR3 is CASSEGRHSPLHF. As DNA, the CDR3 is TGTGCCAGCAGTGAGGGCAGACATTCACCCCTCCACTTT.

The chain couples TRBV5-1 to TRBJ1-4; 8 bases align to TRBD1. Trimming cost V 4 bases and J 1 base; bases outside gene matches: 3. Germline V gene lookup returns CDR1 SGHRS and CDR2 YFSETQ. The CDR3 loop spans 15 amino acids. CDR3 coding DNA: TGCGCCAGCAGCACCGGACAGGGAACTAATGAAAAACTGTTTTTT. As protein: CASSTGQGTNEKLFF.

CDR3 amino acids: CASSPEGSGSYVSYEQYF. As DNA, the CDR3 is TGTGCCAGTAGTCCAGAAGGTAGCGGGAGTTACGTTTCCTACGAGCAGTACTTC. The chain employs TRBV19 and TRBJ2-7, with 9 bases lining up with TRBD2. The CDR3 covers 18 residues. Looked up from germline, CDR1 is LNHDA and CDR2 is SQIVND (reference sequence). V shed 5 bases, J shed 1 base, and the junction held 15 bases outside the gene matches.

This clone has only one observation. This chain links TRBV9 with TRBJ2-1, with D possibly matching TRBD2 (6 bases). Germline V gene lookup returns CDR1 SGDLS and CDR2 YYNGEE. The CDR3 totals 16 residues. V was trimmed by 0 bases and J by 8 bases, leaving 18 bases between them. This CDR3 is CASSVVGEAKRDEQFF. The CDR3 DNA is TGTGCCAGCAGCGTAGTAGGGGAGGCCAAAAGAGATGAGCAGTTCTTC. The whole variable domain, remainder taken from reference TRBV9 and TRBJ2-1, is DSGVTQTPKHLITATGQRVTLRCSPRSGDLSVYWYQQSLDQGLQFLIQYYNGEERAKGNILERFSAQQFPDLHSELNLSSLELGDSALYFCASSVVGEAKRDEQFFGPGTRLTVL.

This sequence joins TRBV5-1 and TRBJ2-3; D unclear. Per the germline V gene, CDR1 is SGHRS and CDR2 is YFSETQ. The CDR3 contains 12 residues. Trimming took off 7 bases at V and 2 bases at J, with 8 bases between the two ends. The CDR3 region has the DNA TGCGCCAGCGCTACTAACACAGATACGCAGTATTTT. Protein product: CASATNTDTQYF.

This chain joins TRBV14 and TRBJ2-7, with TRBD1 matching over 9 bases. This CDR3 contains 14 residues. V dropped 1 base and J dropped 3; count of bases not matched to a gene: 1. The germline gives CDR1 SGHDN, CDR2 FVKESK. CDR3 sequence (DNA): TGTGCCAGCAGCCAAGCGGACAGGGGCTACGAGCAGTACTTC. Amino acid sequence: CASSQADRGYEQYF.

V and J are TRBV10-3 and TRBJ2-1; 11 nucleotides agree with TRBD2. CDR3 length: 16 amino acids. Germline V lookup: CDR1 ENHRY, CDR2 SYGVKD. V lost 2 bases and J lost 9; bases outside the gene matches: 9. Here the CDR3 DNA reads TGTGCCATCAGTGAGGGGCGGGGGCTAGCGGGAGGTGAGCAGTTCTTC. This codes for CAISEGRGLAGGEQFF.

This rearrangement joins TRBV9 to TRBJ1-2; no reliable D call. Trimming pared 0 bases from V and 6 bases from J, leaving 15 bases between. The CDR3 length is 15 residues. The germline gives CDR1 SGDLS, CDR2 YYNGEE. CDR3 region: CASSVELVERDGYTF. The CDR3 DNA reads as TGTGCCAGCAGCGTAGAACTAGTGGAGAGGGATGGCTACACCTTC.

Here the CDR3 DNA reads TGTGCCAGCAGTGAAGTCAGGGACTACACTGAAGCTTTCTTT. This encodes CASSEVRDYTEAFF. The rearrangement links TRBV2 to TRBJ1-1; perhaps TRBD1 as D (5 bases). V was cut by 1 base and J by 3 bases, with 9 bases left in between. CDR1 SNHLY and CDR2 FYNNEI come from the germline V gene. This CDR3 is 14 amino acids long.

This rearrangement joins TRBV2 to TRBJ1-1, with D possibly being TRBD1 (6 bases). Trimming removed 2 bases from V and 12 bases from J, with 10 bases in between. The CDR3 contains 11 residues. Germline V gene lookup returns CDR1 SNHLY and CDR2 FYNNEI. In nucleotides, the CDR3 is TGTGCCAGCAGTGAATACAGGGCGACTTTCTTT. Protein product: CASSEYRATFF.

The CDR3 spells CASSVGGPNEKLFF. Here the CDR3 DNA reads TGTGCCAGCAGCGTAGGAGGCCCCAATGAAAAACTGTTTTTT. This chain uses TRBV25-1 with TRBJ1-4; D remains ambiguous. The CDR3 extends over 14 amino acids. V lost 6 bases to trimming and J lost 5 bases, with 13 bases between them. CDR1 MGHDK and CDR2 SYGVNS come from the germline V gene.

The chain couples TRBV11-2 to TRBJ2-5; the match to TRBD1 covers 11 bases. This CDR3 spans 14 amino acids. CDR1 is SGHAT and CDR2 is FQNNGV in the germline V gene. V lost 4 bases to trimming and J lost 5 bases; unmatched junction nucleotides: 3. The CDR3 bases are TGTGCCAGCAGCTCCGGACAGGGGGCTGAGACCCAGTACTTC. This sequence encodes CASSSGQGAETQYF.

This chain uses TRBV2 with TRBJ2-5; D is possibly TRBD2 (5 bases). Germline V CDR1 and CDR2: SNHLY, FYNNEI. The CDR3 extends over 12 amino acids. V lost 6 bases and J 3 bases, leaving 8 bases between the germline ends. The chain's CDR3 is CASREEEETQYF. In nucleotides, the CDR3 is TGTGCCAGCAGGGAGGAAGAAGAGACCCAGTACTTC.

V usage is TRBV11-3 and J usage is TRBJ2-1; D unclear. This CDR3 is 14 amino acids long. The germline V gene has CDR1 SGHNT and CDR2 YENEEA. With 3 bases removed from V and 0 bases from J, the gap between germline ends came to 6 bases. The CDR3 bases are TGTGCCAGCAGCTTTGTAGCCTCCTACAATGAGCAGTTCTTC. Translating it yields CASSFVASYNEQFF.